The 20 T cell receptor beta chains listed next were all sequenced from one sample in a study of blood T cell repertoires in COVID-19. The data were produced by immunoSEQ multiplex PCR, yet TCRdb's version contains in-frame clones alone and is incomplete. This table holds more than 350,000 clones, around 87% found once. Specimen: peripheral blood. These receptor sequences come from a woman aged 25 to 39 with COVID-19, enrolled during active disease.

This chain links TRBV5-1 with TRBJ1-1; the match to TRBD1 covers 9 bases. This CDR3 spans 16 amino acids. The junction had 11 bases not matched to a gene; V was cut back by 4 bases and J by 4 bases. Germline V gene sequence: CDR1 SGHRS, CDR2 YFSETQ. The CDR3 spells CASSAGTGRWGTEAFF. Here the CDR3 DNA reads TGCGCCAGCAGCGCCGGGACAGGGCGGTGGGGCACTGAAGCTTTCTTT.

The chain links TRBV30 to TRBJ2-3; the D gene is possibly TRBD2 (6 bases). There are 12 residues in the CDR3. The V gene lost 0 bases and the J gene lost 6 bases, with 7 bases spanning the gap. The germline V gene encodes CDR1 GTSNPN and CDR2 SVGIG (reference sequence). CDR3 DNA sequence: TGTGCCTGGAGTGTAGGGAGGGATACGCAGTATTTT. Protein: CAWSVGRDTQYF.

The V call is TRBV3-1 (or the pseudogene TRBV3-2), the J call TRBJ2-2, with 15 bases lining up with TRBD2. The CDR3 has 18 residues. J lost 4 bases, V lost 1 base, and 4 bases had no gene match. Germline CDR1 reads LGHDT; CDR2 reads YNNKEL (reference sequence). The CDR3 bases are TGTGCCAGCAGCCAAGGAGGACTAGCGGGAGGGGGCACCGGGGAGCTGTTTTTT. Its translation is CASSQGGLAGGGTGELFF.

This chain uses TRBV5-1 with TRBJ1-1, with TRBD1 matching over 8 bases. The CDR3 is 14 residues long. The V gene's germline CDR1 is SGHRS and CDR2 YFSETQ. The V gene end was trimmed by 1 base and the J gene end by 6 bases; junction bases not matched to a gene: 5. The CDR3, as DNA: TGCGCCAGCAGCTTGATAGGACAGGGTGCTGAAGCTTTCTTT. Protein product: CASSLIGQGAEAFF.

CDR3 sequence (DNA): TGTGCCAGCAGCTTAGAGGGCGGGGGGGGCACAGATACGCAGTATTTT. Its translation is CASSLEGGGGTDTQYF. V is TRBV11-2 and J is TRBJ2-3; the match to TRBD2 covers 9 bases. The length of the CDR3 is 16 residues. V shed 0 bases and J 1 base; nucleotides not matched to a gene: 2. The germline CDR1 and CDR2 sequences are SGHAT and FQNNGV.

V is TRBV19 and J is TRBJ2-1, with 10 bases lining up with TRBD1. CDR3 length: 15 residues. From germline, CDR1 is LNHDA and CDR2 SQIVND (reference sequence). V lost 3 bases, J lost 4 bases, and 3 bases stayed unmatched. CDR3 in amino acids: CASSMGTGVYNEQFF. Written as DNA, the CDR3 is TGTGCCAGTAGTATGGGGACAGGGGTATACAATGAGCAGTTCTTC. Based on the CDR3 plus reference TRBV19 and TRBJ2-1, the full variable domain is DGGITQSPKYLFRKEGQNVTLSCEQNLNHDAMYWYRQDPGQGLRLIYYSQIVNDFQKGDIAEGYSVSREKKESFPLTVTSAQKNPTAFYLCASSMGTGVYNEQFFGPGTRLTVL.

The chain has TRBV5-1 and TRBJ1-1, with 8 bases aligning to TRBD1. This CDR3 spans 14 amino acids. The V segment lost 3 bases and the J segment 0 bases; nucleotides outside the gene matches: 1. CDR1 and CDR2 from the germline V gene are SGHRS and YFSETQ. The CDR3 is CASSWTGMNTEAFF. The DNA of the CDR3 is TGCGCCAGCAGCTGGACAGGGATGAACACTGAAGCTTTCTTT.

V is TRBV19 and J is TRBJ1-1; D remains ambiguous. With 1 base removed from V and 0 bases from J, the gap between germline ends came to 12 bases. This CDR3 comprises 16 residues. Germline CDR1 LNHDA, CDR2 SQIVND (reference sequence). CDR3 bases: TGTGCCAGTAGTATAGCCCCACATATGATGAACACTGAAGCTTTCTTT. Protein sequence: CASSIAPHMMNTEAFF.

This chain uses TRBV6-4 with TRBJ2-2; no clear D gene. Germline V gene sequence: CDR1 MRHNA, CDR2 SNTAGT. V shed 6 bases and J shed 7 bases, with 12 bases lying between them. The CDR3 loop spans 13 amino acids. The CDR3: CASSAMFSGELFF. DNA for the CDR3: TGTGCCAGCAGCGCTATGTTTAGCGGGGAGCTGTTTTTT.

V usage is TRBV29-1 and J usage is TRBJ2-1, with TRBD1 as a possible D gene (6 bases). Germline-derived CDR1 and CDR2 are SQVTM and ANQGSEA. This CDR3 contains 14 residues. V dropped 4 bases and J dropped 6 bases, with 16 bases sitting between them. In nucleotides, the CDR3 is TGCAGCGTTGCTGGGACACCGCGGTCCAATGAGCAGTTCTTC. This gives the protein CSVAGTPRSNEQFF.

The rearrangement uses TRBV10-2 and TRBJ2-7; 9 bases align to TRBD2. The CDR3 has 15 amino acids. Germline CDR1 WSHSY, CDR2 SAAADI. The J segment lost 4 bases and the V segment lost 4 bases, leaving 8 bases of the junction unmatched. The CDR3 loop is CASSGIAGVKYEQYF. The CDR3 coding sequence is TGCGCCAGCAGTGGAATAGCGGGAGTCAAATACGAGCAGTACTTC.

The DNA for the CDR3 is TGTGCCAGCAGCCCCTACGGGGAAGGGTACAATGAGCAGTTCTTC. It encodes CASSPYGEGYNEQFF. The V gene is TRBV7-8, the J gene TRBJ2-1; D perhaps matches TRBD2 (5 bases). Germline CDR1 reads SGHVS; CDR2 reads FQNEAQ. CDR3 length: 15 residues. V gave up 5 bases and J gave up 4 bases, with 15 bases separating them.

CDR3 sequence (DNA): TGTGCCTGGAGCCCCGCGGGGAGGGGTGAGCAGTTCTTC. This encodes CAWSPAGRGEQFF. V gene TRBV30 combines with J gene TRBJ2-1, with 7 bases lining up with TRBD2. Germline CDR1 is GTSNPN and CDR2 is SVGIG (reference sequence). Trimming removed 3 bases from V and 9 bases from J; junction bases left unmatched: 8. CDR3 length: 13 residues.

The genes are TRBV30 and TRBJ2-3, with a possible D match to TRBD2 (6 bases). This CDR3 is 16 amino acids long. V was trimmed by 0 bases and J by 2 bases, leaving 15 bases between them. The germline CDR1 and CDR2 sequences are GTSNPN and SVGIG (reference sequence). The CDR3 coding sequence is TGTGCCTGGAGTGTAGGGACTCGACCTTCCACAGATACGCAGTATTTT. Translated: CAWSVGTRPSTDTQYF.

This clone was picked up many times. This rearrangement joins TRBV7-6 to TRBJ2-7, with TRBD2 matching 11 bases. This CDR3 contains 18 residues. Germline CDR1 and CDR2: SGHVS and FNYEAQ. Unmatched junction bases numbered 17, after V lost 1 base and J lost 9 bases. The CDR3 sequence is CASSLVAQGTSGPTAQYF. The CDR3, as DNA: TGTGCCAGCAGCTTAGTCGCCCAGGGGACTAGCGGACCCACGGCGCAGTACTTC.

V is TRBV19 and J is TRBJ1-1; D is perhaps TRBD1 (5 bases). V lost 5 bases and J lost 1, with 14 bases in between. The CDR3 totals 15 residues. The germline V gene has CDR1 LNHDA and CDR2 SQIVND (reference sequence). The CDR3 here is CASSHAGRPNTEAFF. The DNA of the CDR3 is TGTGCCAGTAGTCACGCGGGACGGCCGAACACTGAAGCTTTCTTT.

This clone was seen a single time. The chain carries TRBV19 and TRBJ1-2; TRBD1 agrees at 10 bases. Looked up from germline, CDR1 is LNHDA and CDR2 is SQIVND (reference sequence). This CDR3 spans 15 amino acids. J was trimmed by 5 bases and V by 5 bases; bases with no gene match: 8. This CDR3 is CASSPRGQGMYGYTF. CDR3 nucleotides: TGTGCCAGTAGTCCCAGGGGACAGGGGATGTATGGCTACACCTTC.

This clone was seen only a few times. The J gene is TRBJ2-7, the V gene TRBV5-1; 12 bases line up with TRBD2. The V segment lost 0 bases and the J segment 7 bases; nucleotides outside the gene matches: 8. The CDR3 consists of 16 residues. Germline V gene lookup returns CDR1 SGHRS and CDR2 YFSETQ. Written as DNA, the CDR3 is TGCGCCAGCAGCTTGGCCGGGGGACTAGCGGGCAGTGAGCAGTACTTC. Protein product: CASSLAGGLAGSEQYF.

The chain combines TRBV6-5 with TRBJ2-7; no clear D gene. Germline loops: CDR1 MNHEY, CDR2 SVGAGI. V was pared by 6 bases and J by 0 bases, with 15 bases between. The CDR3 runs to 15 residues. The CDR3 region has the DNA TGTGCCAGCAGCCCCAGACAACCCCTCTCCTACGAGCAGTACTTC. Translation: CASSPRQPLSYEQYF.

In regard to this clone: Relative to the germline gene, one junction end is altered; a read error may explain this. V and J are TRBV2 and TRBJ2-7; no definite D call. Germline V CDR1 and CDR2: SNHLY, FYNNEI. The CDR3 is 14 residues long. CDR3 DNA: TGTGCCAGCAGCGAAGTGAGTCCCTCCTACGAGCAGTACTTC. Protein sequence: CASSEVSPSYEQYF.